This T cell receptor (beta chain) is from a study of T cell responses to AZD1222 COVID-19 vaccine (dated by TCRdb to the early 2020s). Turning to the overall study: TCR sequencing was performed for about 250 trial participants, of whom about 210 were given two doses of AZD1222 and approximately 26 were given two doses of MenACWY control vaccine. Enrollment into the trials was organized by age into subgroups of 18-55, 56-69 and 70-plus years, and those subgroups contained 148, 28 and 57 TCR-sequenced participants, respectively.

Interpreted using the paper, the time point label stands for: about 28 days (+/-7) after the second vaccine dose. AZD1222 recipients given second doses at about 4 weeks or at about 12 weeks were pooled, since spike-specific TCR depth and breadth were not found to differ between the two schedules. Samples from vaccinated people were obtained from the UK trials COV001 and COV002, which included a single-blind randomized controlled phase 2/3 trial of AZD1222 (ChAdOx1 nCoV-19) in healthy adults. Trial participant PBMC samples were collected at day 0 and day 28 after the second dose for TCRbeta chain sequencing. About this clone: There is no known antigen for this receptor. Base-call qualities are not available, and no considerably larger clone is one nucleotide away.

The CDR3 regions of human TCRbeta chains were analyzed by immunosequencing. In the authors' own workflow: TCRs in the repertoires were compared against a reference library of SARS-CoV-2-specific TCRs that had been generated with the MIRA antigen-specificity platform. Breadth was defined as the fraction of unique TCRs that were SARS-CoV-2-associated, and depth was defined as the fraction of total T cells that were SARS-CoV-2-associated. Using the MIRA data, each spike-specific TCR was assigned both to the spike region to which the TCR was reactive and to a CD4 or CD8 class. Log10-transformed breadth and depth values were compared by one-way ANOVA with Sidak's multiple comparisons tests. TCRdb took this table from immuneACCESS and kept in-frame rearrangements with V and J called. Such tables lack part of the clones; where checked against another copy, unresolved V genes explain under half of the gap, and the rest is unexplained. V and J calls plus clone size are reproduced from that table; the DNA served to infer D and trimming. The sample table holds approximately 89,000 clones, of which 75% to 95% were seen once. 11% of the sample lies in the top ten.

The germline V gene yields SQVTM for CDR1 and ANQGSEA for CDR2. The germline ends are 11 bases apart after V is trimmed by 3 bases and J by 7 bases. The CDR3 holds 12 amino acids from the cysteine to the phenylalanine. Only the CDR3 DNA is retained, 36 bases long and in frame from the first base. Results and caveats for the whole study, not just this receptor: The 56-69-year group was small, and its depth increase did not reach significance, likely because of low power. Epitopes outside the regions mutated in the B.1.351 and B.1.1.7 variants were reportedly recognized by nearly half of the unique spike-specific TCRs. Participants were mostly white British, with more females than males. The authors suggested clonal diversity may have been underestimated. CD4 TCRs associated with the vaccine covered the entire spike protein, and the dominant responses were in regions 160-218 and 743-854. Conclusions about previously exposed vaccinees are limited because only a handful of AZD1222 recipients were SARS-CoV-2 seropositive at baseline. No day 14 peak-response samples were available, so repertoires were characterized only after the peak T cell response. A significant rise in spike-specific TCR breadth and depth was observed after two AZD1222 doses relative to day 0 and relative to MenACWY recipients.

Specimen: peripheral blood, collected 28 days after the second AZD1222 dose. The chain employs TRBV29-1 and TRBJ2-3; the D gene is possibly TRBD1 or TRBD2, each agreeing over 5 bases. This TCR came from an adult who received the AZD1222 COVID-19 vaccine. The DNA sequence is TGCAGCGTTGAGGGGGAAAGCTATACGCAGTATTTT. It translates to CSVEGESYTQYF.